Here is one TCR beta chain with its context. The data were taken from a study of cytomegalovirus exposure and HLA in healthy donors. V shed 0 bases, J shed 5 bases, and the junction held 6 bases outside the gene matches. The CDR3 has 16 residues. Germline values: CDR1 WNHNN, CDR2 SYGVQD (reference sequence). PCR involved 60 Vbeta and 13 Jbeta primers. Only in-frame clones appear in the TCRdb table, and some are missing; sequencing was by immunoSEQ multiplex PCR. The sample consists of some 200,000 clones, over 80% of them appearing once. The V gene is TRBV10-1, the J gene TRBJ2-5, with 10 bases lining up with TRBD1. The clonotype was recovered from a man in his forties in good health and CMV-seropositive. The sample was PBMCs. The CDR3, as DNA: TGCGCCAGCAGTGAGTCCGTGACAGGGGGCCGGGAGACCCAGTACTTC. Protein product: CASSESVTGGRETQYF.